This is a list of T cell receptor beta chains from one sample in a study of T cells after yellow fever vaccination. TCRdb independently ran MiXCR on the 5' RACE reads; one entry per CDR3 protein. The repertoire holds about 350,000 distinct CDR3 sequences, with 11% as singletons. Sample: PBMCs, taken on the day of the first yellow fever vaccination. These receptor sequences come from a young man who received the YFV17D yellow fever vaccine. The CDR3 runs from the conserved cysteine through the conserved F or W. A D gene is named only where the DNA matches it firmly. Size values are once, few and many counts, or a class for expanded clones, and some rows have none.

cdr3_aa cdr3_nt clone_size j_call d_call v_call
CASSGQIGVVLYEQFF TGTGCCAGCAGCGGGCAAATCGGGGTAGTATTATATGAGCAGTTCTTC NA TRBJ2-1 NA TRBV11-2
CASPVPARAFF TGTGCCAGCCCTGTCCCGGCCAGAGCTTTCTTT NA TRBJ1-1 NA TRBV19
CASDVDGSSGANVLTF TGCGCCAGCGACGTTGATGGGAGCTCTGGGGCCAACGTCCTGACTTTC NA TRBJ2-6 NA TRBV5-1
CASSGGQGYSPLHF TGCGCCAGCAGCGGGGGACAGGGCTATTCACCCCTCCACTTT many TRBJ1-6 TRBD1 TRBV5-1
CSGVGTLDAEAFF TGCAGCGGAGTAGGGACTCTAGACGCTGAAGCTTTCTTT NA TRBJ1-1 NA TRBV29-1
CSARQNQETQYF TGCAGTGCCCGACAGAACCAAGAGACCCAGTACTTC NA TRBJ2-5 NA TRBV20-1
CSARMGRGEGNEQFF TGCAGTGCTAGAATGGGTAGAGGGGAGGGCAATGAGCAGTTCTTC few TRBJ2-1 TRBD2 TRBV20-1
CASSAPTSNTEAFF TGTGCCAGCAGCGCCCCAACATCGAACACTGAAGCTTTCTTT many TRBJ1-1 NA TRBV7-9
CSARGTANTEAFF TGCAGTGCTAGAGGGACAGCGAACACTGAAGCTTTCTTT few TRBJ1-1 NA TRBV20-1
CATSREEPNQPQHF TGTGCCACCAGCAGAGAGGAGCCCAATCAGCCCCAGCATTTT NA TRBJ1-5 NA TRBV15
CASGTGGLGSEAFF TGTGCCAGCGGGACAGGAGGGTTAGGTTCTGAAGCTTTCTTT NA TRBJ1-1 TRBD1 TRBV11-2
CASSQLQGEAFF TGTGCCAGCTCACAACTACAGGGTGAAGCTTTCTTT NA TRBJ1-1 NA TRBV18
CSVLGTSGAYNEQFF TGCAGCGTCCTTGGGACTTCCGGGGCTTACAATGAGCAGTTCTTC few TRBJ2-1 NA TRBV29-1
CASSTGSSSYEQYF TGCGCCAGCAGCACCGGGTCAAGCTCCTACGAGCAGTACTTC many TRBJ2-7 NA TRBV5-1
CASSYVVNTEAFF TGTGCCAGCAGCTACGTGGTAAACACTGAAGCTTTCTTT few TRBJ1-1 NA TRBV7-9
CSARVAGGVPSYNEQFF TGCAGTGCTAGAGTAGCCGGGGGGGTACCCTCCTACAATGAGCAGTTCTTC few TRBJ2-1 TRBD2 TRBV20-1
CASSLEGAGYTEAFF TGTGCCAGCAGCTTAGAAGGGGCAGGGTACACTGAAGCTTTCTTT few TRBJ1-1 NA TRBV7-8
CASTGSGTEAFF TGTGCCAGCACCGGCAGCGGGACTGAAGCTTTCTTT NA TRBJ1-1 NA TRBV6-5
CATSRDRGGLGANVLTF TGTGCCACCAGCAGAGATCGGGGGGGCCTGGGGGCCAACGTCCTGACTTTC NA TRBJ2-6 TRBD2 TRBV15
CASSFQRGAGEAFF TGTGCCAGCAGCTTTCAACGGGGGGCCGGTGAAGCTTTCTTT NA TRBJ1-1 NA TRBV7-9
CSAAPPDRPDWGEAFF TGCAGTGCCGCACCCCCGGACAGGCCGGATTGGGGTGAAGCTTTCTTT NA TRBJ1-1 TRBD1 TRBV20-1
CASRPGIQGENTQYF TGTGCCAGCAGACCTGGTATCCAGGGCGAAAATACGCAGTATTTT NA TRBJ2-3 NA TRBV5-4
CASSRSGANYGYTF TGCGCCAGCAGCCGATCGGGCGCTAACTATGGCTACACCTTC few TRBJ1-2 NA TRBV4-3
CASSLYVGDTYEQYF TGTGCCAGCAGCTTATACGTCGGGGACACCTACGAGCAGTACTTC few TRBJ2-7 NA TRBV7-3
CASGTTGTNEKLFF TGTGCCAGCGGCACGACAGGAACTAATGAAAAACTGTTTTTT few TRBJ1-4 NA TRBV3-1
CASSHRGRANTGELFF TGTGCCAGCAGCCACCGGGGACGGGCGAACACCGGGGAGCTGTTTTTT NA TRBJ2-2 NA TRBV6-9
CASGGRLNPGELFF TGTGCCAGCGGGGGAAGACTAAATCCCGGGGAGCTGTTTTTT NA TRBJ2-2 NA TRBV6-1
CASSSPNRGIGQPQHF TGTGCCAGCAGCTCCCCAAACAGGGGAATTGGTCAGCCCCAGCATTTT many TRBJ1-5 TRBD1 TRBV5-6
CAISARGAAINEKLFF TGTGCCATCAGTGCTCGGGGGGCGGCGATTAATGAAAAACTGTTTTTT once TRBJ1-4 NA TRBV10-3
CASTSGLAGFFTDTQYF TGCGCCAGCACCTCGGGACTAGCGGGGTTTTTCACAGATACGCAGTATTTT NA TRBJ2-3 TRBD2 TRBV5-1
CASSPPLGRTQYF TGTGCCAGCAGTCCCCCCCTGGGGAGGACCCAGTACTTC NA TRBJ2-5 NA TRBV27
CASSPDGYSNQPQHF TGCGCCAGCAGCCCCGACGGGTATAGCAATCAGCCCCAGCATTTT many TRBJ1-5 NA TRBV4-1
CASSPGGRGNEQFF TGTGCCAGCAGCCCTGGCGGCCGCGGCAATGAGCAGTTCTTC few TRBJ2-1 NA TRBV27
CASSFGPTGTEAFF TGCGCCAGCAGCTTCGGCCCCACTGGCACTGAAGCTTTCTTT NA TRBJ1-1 NA TRBV5-1
CSARGGRLQETQYF TGCAGTGCTAGAGGGGGGCGGCTCCAAGAGACCCAGTACTTC NA TRBJ2-5 NA TRBV20-1
CATSRDAYGYTF TGTGCCACCAGCAGAGACGCCTATGGCTACACCTTC few TRBJ1-2 NA TRBV15
CASSYSTRPRQETQYF TGTGCCAGCAGTTACTCGACGCGGCCTCGACAAGAGACCCAGTACTTC NA TRBJ2-5 NA TRBV6-5
CASSFSGLTDTQYF TGCGCCAGCAGCTTTTCCGGGCTCACAGATACGCAGTATTTT NA TRBJ2-3 NA TRBV5-1
CASSYSTSGLDGYEQYF TGTGCCAGCAGTTACTCCACCAGTGGGCTTGACGGGTACGAGCAGTACTTC few TRBJ2-7 NA TRBV6-2/TRBV6-3
CASTTLPIQPQHF TGCGCCAGCACGACCCTTCCTATACAGCCCCAGCATTTT few TRBJ1-5 NA TRBV10-2
CASSLRGQSGSPLHF TGTGCCAGCAGTTTGAGAGGTCAATCGGGCTCACCCCTCCACTTT few TRBJ1-6 NA TRBV12-3/TRBV12-4
CAISESSDSQFF TGTGCCATCAGTGAGTCCTCGGACTCGCAGTTCTTC NA TRBJ2-1 NA TRBV10-3
CSARAPGYEKLFF TGCAGTGCTAGAGCACCAGGGTATGAAAAACTGTTTTTT few TRBJ1-4 NA TRBV20-1
CASSLQWLGGRTNTGELFF TGCGCCAGCAGCTTGCAATGGCTGGGGGGACGGACGAACACCGGGGAGCTGTTTTTT NA TRBJ2-2 NA TRBV5-1
CASSPLRAGELFF TGTGCCAGCAGCCCTCTCCGGGCCGGGGAGCTGTTTTTT few TRBJ2-2 NA TRBV7-6
CSVAPGGTNEKLFF TGCAGCGTTGCCCCAGGGGGAACTAATGAAAAACTGTTTTTT few TRBJ1-4 TRBD1 TRBV29-1
CSAGGGAQPQHF TGCAGTGCGGGCGGGGGGGCTCAGCCCCAGCATTTT NA TRBJ1-5 NA TRBV20-1
CASSDDRGAPGELFF TGTGCCAGCAGCGACGACAGGGGGGCGCCCGGGGAGCTGTTTTTT once TRBJ2-2 TRBD1 TRBV7-6
CASTVRDPTDTQYF TGTGCCAGCACCGTACGGGACCCCACAGATACGCAGTATTTT many TRBJ2-3 NA TRBV6-2/TRBV6-3
CASSVATKSYQETQYF TGTGCCAGCAGCGTAGCCACCAAATCATACCAAGAGACCCAGTACTTC few TRBJ2-5 NA TRBV9
CASSTQGPMNTEAFF TGTGCCAGCAGCACACAGGGCCCCATGAACACTGAAGCTTTCTTT few TRBJ1-1 NA TRBV7-9
CASSYPKRGVTGELFF TGTGCCAGCAGTTACCCCAAGCGGGGAGTCACCGGGGAGCTGTTTTTT few TRBJ2-2 TRBD2 TRBV6-2/TRBV6-3